The subject of this entry is one T cell receptor beta chain. These data originate in a study of blood T cell repertoires in COVID-19. On the study more broadly: Samples came from the United States, Italy and Spain, spanning acute and convalescent COVID-19.

Original methodology: The assay estimated nucleated cells by amplifying reference gene primers. Data came from immunoSEQ multiplex PCR; TCRdb stores just in-frame clones and leaves some out. That table gives V, J and clone size, and the DNA gave D and trimming. The sample holds roughly 98,000 clones, about 85% seen once. Sequenced material: peripheral blood. The sequence was obtained from a woman aged 70-85 years with active or convalescent COVID-19.

CDR3 in DNA: TGTGCCAGCAGTCTCGGACAGTATGCCCAGCATTTT. It codes for CASSLGQYAQHF. V and J are TRBV28 and TRBJ1-5; a weak D match, TRBD1 (6 bases). The CDR3 covers 12 residues. V was shortened by 5 bases and J by 11 bases, with 13 bases between the two germline ends. The germline V gene has CDR1 MDHEN and CDR2 SYDVKM.